These 17 T cell receptor beta chains were all obtained from the same sample, sequenced in a study of T cell repertoires in cytomegalovirus infection. For these TCRs, the target antigens are not known. TCRdb used MiXCR to reprocess the reads, holding one entry per CDR3 protein. This sample has hundreds of thousands of distinct CDR3 sequences, with around 32% found just once. Sequencing used cultured CD8+ T cells from PBMCs, obtained from culture after CMV antigen stimulation. The receptor source for this set is a human donor in good health (CMV status not recorded). Some clones in this sample may be carry-over from other donors' samples.

This clonotype was counted only a few times. This chain uses TRBV5-5 with TRBJ2-3; TRBD2 matches 12 bases. With V trimmed by 0 bases and J by 0 bases, 11 bases remained unmatched. Germline V gene data show CDR1 as SGHKS and CDR2 as YYEKEE (reference sequence). The CDR3 has 20 amino acids. In nucleotides, the CDR3 is TGTGCCAGCAGCTTGGTTTCCCCCGAACTAGCGGGGGGTAGCACAGATACGCAGTATTTT. This codes for CASSLVSPELAGGSTDTQYF.

The CDR3 sequence is CATPGQYNSPLHF. The CDR3, as DNA: TGTGCCACCCCGGGACAGTATAATTCACCCCTCCACTTT. The chain carries TRBV2 and TRBJ1-6; 7 bases match TRBD1. The CDR3 has 13 amino acids. Germline values: CDR1 SNHLY, CDR2 FYNNEI. V lost 10 bases, J lost 4 bases, and 4 bases stayed unmatched.

The chain uses TRBV9 and TRBJ2-5; no clear D. Germline CDR1 is SGDLS and CDR2 is YYNGEE. The CDR3 has 14 residues. Trimming removed 1 base from V and 4 bases from J, with 11 bases in between. CDR3 residues: CASSVRPSLETQYF. In nucleotides, the CDR3 is TGTGCCAGCAGCGTACGCCCCAGCCTAGAGACCCAGTACTTC.

In its sample, this clonotype was seen once. The genes are TRBV24-1 and TRBJ2-3, with D tentatively TRBD2 (5 bases). CDR1 is KGHDR, CDR2 SFDVKD, per germline. V was shortened by 1 base and J by 9 bases, with 10 bases between the two germline ends. The CDR3 covers 13 residues. The CDR3 protein is CATSDFGGRTQYF. DNA for the CDR3: TGTGCCACCAGTGATTTCGGAGGCCGCACGCAGTATTTT.

This clonotype has just a few counts. This chain connects TRBV6-2 or TRBV6-3 to TRBJ1-5; a possible D gene is TRBD1 (6 bases). The V gene's germline CDR1 is MNHEY and CDR2 SVGEGT. V lost 5 bases and J lost 6, with 14 bases in between. The CDR3 has 14 residues. This CDR3 is CASSPRGGGQPQHF. The DNA of the CDR3 is TGTGCCAGCAGTCCTAGGGGAGGGGGTCAGCCCCAGCATTTT.

This CDR3 is CATSRGPRGQGSYEQYF. Written as DNA, the CDR3 is TGTGCCACCAGCAGAGGTCCCAGAGGACAGGGGTCCTACGAGCAGTACTTC. This rearrangement joins TRBV15 to TRBJ2-7; 9 bases match TRBD1. Trimming at V came to 1 base and at J to 1 base, leaving 8 bases not matched to a gene. Germline assignment: CDR1 LNHNV and CDR2 YYDKDF (reference sequence). The CDR3 runs 17 residues.

The chain combines TRBV6-5 with TRBJ2-5; 7 bases line up with TRBD2. Trimming at V came to 6 bases and at J to 5 bases, leaving 15 bases not matched to a gene. Germline assignment: CDR1 MNHEY and CDR2 SVGAGI. The CDR3 has 16 amino acids. Written as DNA, the CDR3 is TGTGCCAGCAGACCTCCCGGGACTACGATCCTGGAGACCCAGTACTTC. Protein product: CASRPPGTTILETQYF.

This rearrangement joins TRBV27 to TRBJ2-5; 13 bases are shared with TRBD2. The CDR3 is 17 amino acids. Per germline, CDR1 MNHEY and CDR2 SMNVEV (reference sequence). V lost 3 bases and J lost 2; bases outside the gene matches: 6. Here the CDR3 reads CASSLLTSGGTQETQYF. The CDR3 DNA follows: TGTGCCAGCAGTTTGCTGACTAGCGGGGGGACGCAAGAGACCCAGTACTTC.

This clonotype has just a few counts. The rearrangement links TRBV7-8 to TRBJ1-3; 7 nucleotides line up with TRBD1. The V gene's germline CDR1 is SGHVS and CDR2 FQNEAQ. CDR3 size: 14 residues. V lost 5 bases and J lost 2; bases outside the gene matches: 3. The CDR3 protein is CASSHDRAGNTIYF. DNA for the CDR3: TGTGCCAGCAGCCATGACAGGGCTGGAAACACCATATATTTT.

The genes are TRBV6-6 and TRBJ1-1; D call uncertain. V was trimmed by 9 bases and J by 0 bases, leaving 17 bases between them. The CDR3 totals 15 residues. CDR1 is MNHNY and CDR2 is SVGAGI in the germline V gene (reference sequence). Written as DNA, the CDR3 is TGTGCCAGTACGACACTGCGATATCTGAACACTGAAGCTTTCTTT. Translating it yields CASTTLRYLNTEAFF.

The chain couples TRBV25-1 to TRBJ1-1, with D tentatively TRBD1 (6 bases). Trimming stripped 7 bases from V and 5 bases from J, with 14 bases between. This CDR3 is 13 amino acids long. Germline V gene data show CDR1 as MGHDK and CDR2 as SYGVNS. The CDR3 is CASNTGFGTEAFF. DNA of the CDR3: TGTGCCAGCAACACAGGGTTTGGAACTGAAGCTTTCTTT.

The chain links TRBV20-1 to TRBJ1-5; 8 positions match TRBD1. Per the germline V gene, CDR1 is DFQATT and CDR2 is SNEGSKA (reference sequence). The V and J ends lost 1 base and 2 bases, in that order; junction bases with no gene match: 10. The CDR3 sequence is 17 residues long. CDR3 residues: CSARGQGALGGNQPQHF. CDR3 coding DNA: TGCAGTGCTAGAGGGCAGGGGGCTTTAGGAGGCAATCAGCCCCAGCATTTT.

This clonotype occurred many times. The J gene is TRBJ1-4, the V gene TRBV7-9, with D maybe TRBD1 (6 bases). The CDR3 totals 16 residues. In germline, CDR1 is SEHNR, CDR2 FQNEAQ (reference sequence). V was cut by 3 bases and J by 4 bases, with 15 bases left in between. The CDR3 bases are TGTGCCAGCAGCTTTCCCCGGACAGATCTTAATGAAAAACTGTTTTTT. Protein sequence: CASSFPRTDLNEKLFF.

V gene TRBV4-1 combines with J gene TRBJ2-1; 13 bases fit TRBD2. From germline, CDR1 is MGHRA and CDR2 YSYEKL. V lost 2 bases and J lost 2; bases outside the gene matches: 3. The CDR3 spans 17 residues. The CDR3 DNA reads TGCGCCAGCAGCCAAACTAGCGGGGGGGCCCCCTACAATGAGCAGTTCTTC. It codes for CASSQTSGGAPYNEQFF.

This clonotype was seen more than once but under ten times. The V gene is TRBV6-6, the J gene TRBJ2-2; TRBD1 matches 9 bases. From germline, CDR1 is MNHNY and CDR2 SVGAGI (reference sequence). This CDR3 is built from 19 residues. With 1 base clipped from V and 0 bases from J, the junction kept 9 bases outside the gene matches. The CDR3 loop is CASSYFSTGGPSNTGELFF. The CDR3 nucleotides are TGTGCCAGCAGTTACTTCTCAACAGGGGGCCCCTCGAACACCGGGGAGCTGTTTTTT.

This clonotype was observed many times. The chain combines TRBV7-8 with TRBJ1-3; D is undetermined. Germline V gene lookup returns CDR1 SGHVS and CDR2 FQNEAQ. The CDR3 spans 13 residues. Trimming removed 8 bases at V and 4 bases at J, with 12 bases between. CDR3 residues: CASSPPGGNTIYF. CDR3 bases: TGTGCCAGCTCCCCCCCGGGAGGAAACACCATATATTTT.

V and J are TRBV12-3 or TRBV12-4 and TRBJ1-2, with 11 bases matching TRBD1. The CDR3 is made up of 17 amino acids. V shed 3 bases and J 2 bases; nucleotides not matched to a gene: 8. The chain's CDR3 is CASSFYPGQGENYGYTF. CDR3 nucleotide sequence: TGTGCCAGCAGTTTTTACCCGGGACAGGGGGAAAACTATGGCTACACCTTC.